This is a list of T cell receptor beta chains from one sample in a study of CD8+CD57+ T cells in acquired aplastic anemia. MiXCR was run by TCRdb on the reads, yielding one entry per CDR3 protein. Among about 220,000 distinct CDR3 sequences listed, approximately 45% were seen once. The sequencing sample was made of sorted CD4+, CD8+, or CD8+CD57+ T cells (not recorded which) from PBMCs. These receptors were taken from a human donor with aplastic anemia. Both conserved end residues are part of each CDR3. The order of the fields is J gene, V gene, D gene, clone size, CDR3 DNA, CDR3 protein. The D gene is left open where the match is weak. Clone size is shown for a subset of rows, as once, few, many or a class of expanded clone.

>TRBJ2-1|TRBV20-1|TRBD2|many
TGCAGTGCTAGGTCGATGGACGGGAGGGGCTCCTACAATGAGCAGTTCTTC
CSARSMDGRGSYNEQFF
>TRBJ2-5|TRBV7-9|-|-
TGTGCCAGCAGCTCAGCTGCCGACTATCGGGGGGAGACCCAGTACTTC
CASSSAADYRGETQYF
>TRBJ1-2|TRBV28|-|-
TGTGCCAGCAGTGGGAGTGGGGAAGGCAACTATGGCTACACCTTC
CASSGSGEGNYGYTF
>TRBJ2-7|TRBV10-3|-|-
TGTGCCATCAGTGAGACCCTCGAGAGGGCCTACGAGCAGTACTTC
CAISETLERAYEQYF
>TRBJ1-2|TRBV5-8|-|many
TGTGCCAGCAGCTTGATTATAACAGGGAACTATGGCTACACCTTC
CASSLIITGNYGYTF
>TRBJ2-1|TRBV10-2|-|-
TGCGCCAGCAGTCCGGACAGGAGGGATGAGCAGTTCTTC
CASSPDRRDEQFF
>TRBJ1-2|TRBV2|TRBD1|many
TGTGCCAGCAAACTCAGGGGGGGAGAAAACTATGGCTACACCTTC
CASKLRGGENYGYTF
>TRBJ2-1|TRBV27|-|few
TGTGCCAGCAGTCCGAGTACAGGGTACAATGAGCAGTTCTTC
CASSPSTGYNEQFF
>TRBJ1-5|TRBV27|-|-
TGTGCCAGCAGTTTAGGGCCTCTCTATCAGCCCCAGCATTTT
CASSLGPLYQPQHF
>TRBJ1-1|TRBV19|-|many
TGTGCCAGTAGTATAGCAAGGGGTGAAGCTTTCTTT
CASSIARGEAFF
>TRBJ1-2|TRBV29-1|-|-
TGCAGCGTCGCCAGGGACGGATTTTCTAACTATGGCTACACCTTC
CSVARDGFSNYGYTF
>TRBJ1-1|TRBV4-1|-|few
TGCGCCAGCAGGCCCCGGGCAGATACTGAAGCTTTCTTT
CASRPRADTEAFF
>TRBJ2-1|TRBV20-1|TRBD2|few
TGCAGTGCTAGAGATCTCCTTAGCGGGAGCTCTGAGCAGTTCTTC
CSARDLLSGSSEQFF
>TRBJ2-7|TRBV6-1|TRBD1|many
TGTGCCAGCAGTGGACCCGGGACAGGGTCCTACGAGCAGTACTTC
CASSGPGTGSYEQYF
>TRBJ1-1|TRBV7-9|-|many
TGTGCCAGCAGCTATATCAATATTGTTCGGGGGCTTGACAGCACTGAAGCTTTCTTT
CASSYINIVRGLDSTEAFF
>TRBJ2-7|TRBV7-6|TRBD2|many
TGTGCCAGCAGCAGACTAGCGGGGGGCAAAACCTACGAGCAGTACTTC
CASSRLAGGKTYEQYF
>TRBJ2-7|TRBV7-9|-|-
TGTGCCAGCAGCTTTTCCCAGGGAGCCCACGAGCAGTACTTC
CASSFSQGAHEQYF
>TRBJ1-6|TRBV27|TRBD1|-
TGTGCCAGCAGTTCCTTTCCGGACAGGGGATATAATTCACCCCTCCACTTT
CASSSFPDRGYNSPLHF
>TRBJ2-7|TRBV7-6|-|many
TGTGCCAGCAGCTTAGACTATTCGAGGTACGAGCAGTACTTC
CASSLDYSRYEQYF
>TRBJ2-1|TRBV5-8|TRBD2|many
TGTGCCAGCAGCGGCCGACTAGCGCACACCTACAATGAGCAGTTCTTC
CASSGRLAHTYNEQFF
>TRBJ1-1|TRBV27|-|-
TGTGCCAGCAGTTTACGGCGGGGGGATGAAGCTTTCTTT
CASSLRRGDEAFF
>TRBJ1-3|TRBV5-1|-|-
TGCGCCAGCAGCACCGTGGGGGTGGTTGGAAACACCATATATTTT
CASSTVGVVGNTIYF
>TRBJ2-7|TRBV20-1|TRBD1|-
TGCAGTGCTGGACAGGGAAGGTACGAGCAGTACTTC
CSAGQGRYEQYF
>TRBJ2-1|TRBV7-9|-|many
TGTGCCAGCAGGCCCACCCTCAGCAATGAGCAGTTCTTC
CASRPTLSNEQFF
>TRBJ1-6|TRBV4-1|-|many
TGCGCCAGCAGCCAAGATAAGGGGGATAATTCACCCCTCCACTTT
CASSQDKGDNSPLHF
>TRBJ1-5|TRBV5-8|TRBD1|-
TGTGCCAGCAGCGTTATCGGACAGGGAGGCAATCAGCCCCAGCATTTT
CASSVIGQGGNQPQHF
>TRBJ2-2|TRBV20-1|TRBD2|few
TGCAGTGCTAGAGACCCCTCGACTAGCGGGAGGGATTCCGGGGAGCTGTTTTTT
CSARDPSTSGRDSGELFF
>TRBJ2-7|TRBV20-1|TRBD1|many
TGCAGTGCTAGGAAACCCGGACAGGCTACTCCCTACGAGCAGTACTTC
CSARKPGQATPYEQYF
>TRBJ2-1|TRBV10-2|TRBD2|-
TGCGCCAGCTGGGGGGAGGGCGATGAGCAGTTCTTC
CASWGEGDEQFF
>TRBJ2-2|TRBV5-1|-|-
TGCGCCAGCAGAGATCGGGACACCGGGGAGCTGTCTTTT
CASRDRDTGELSF
>TRBJ2-3|TRBV9|-|-
TGTGCCAGCAGCGTACAACAGGGGGACTACGATACGCAGTATTTT
CASSVQQGDYDTQYF
>TRBJ2-7|TRBV10-3|-|few
TGTGCCATCAGTGAGACTAGACAGGCGGCGCCCTACGAGCAGTACTTC
CAISETRQAAPYEQYF
>TRBJ2-1|TRBV25-1|TRBD2|-
TGTGCCAGCAGTGAATATCGGACTAGCGGATACAATGAGCAGTTCTTC
CASSEYRTSGYNEQFF
>TRBJ2-1|TRBV19|-|-
TGTGCCAGTAGTATAGACCCTATTAGCAATGAGCAGTTCTTC
CASSIDPISNEQFF
>TRBJ2-7|TRBV10-3|TRBD2|-
TGTGCCATCAGTTGGACTAGCGGCCTCCAACAGCGGGAGGCCTACGAGCAGTACTTC
CAISWTSGLQQREAYEQYF
>TRBJ1-4|TRBV7-9|-|-
TGTGCCAGCAGCCTAGGACTGGGGGCGTATGAAAAACTGTTTTTT
CASSLGLGAYEKLFF
>TRBJ2-7|TRBV7-9|TRBD2|-
TGTGCCAGCAGCTTAGTGGCGGGAGGGCCGTCCTACGAGCAGTACTTC
CASSLVAGGPSYEQYF
>TRBJ2-7|TRBV19|-|-
TGTGCCAGTTCAATGCACGGGGACGTAAGCTCCTACGAGCAGTACTTC
CASSMHGDVSSYEQYF
>TRBJ2-2|TRBV9|-|many
TGTGCCAGCGCTCTATCAGGGGAGCTGTTTTTT
CASALSGELFF
>TRBJ2-1|TRBV6-1|TRBD2|-
TGTGCCAGCAGAGGGCGGGGGGGCAGTGAGCAGTTCTTC
CASRGRGGSEQFF
>TRBJ1-3|TRBV11-2|-|many
TGTGCCAGCAGCCTCCTGGGTTGGGACACCATATATTTT
CASSLLGWDTIYF